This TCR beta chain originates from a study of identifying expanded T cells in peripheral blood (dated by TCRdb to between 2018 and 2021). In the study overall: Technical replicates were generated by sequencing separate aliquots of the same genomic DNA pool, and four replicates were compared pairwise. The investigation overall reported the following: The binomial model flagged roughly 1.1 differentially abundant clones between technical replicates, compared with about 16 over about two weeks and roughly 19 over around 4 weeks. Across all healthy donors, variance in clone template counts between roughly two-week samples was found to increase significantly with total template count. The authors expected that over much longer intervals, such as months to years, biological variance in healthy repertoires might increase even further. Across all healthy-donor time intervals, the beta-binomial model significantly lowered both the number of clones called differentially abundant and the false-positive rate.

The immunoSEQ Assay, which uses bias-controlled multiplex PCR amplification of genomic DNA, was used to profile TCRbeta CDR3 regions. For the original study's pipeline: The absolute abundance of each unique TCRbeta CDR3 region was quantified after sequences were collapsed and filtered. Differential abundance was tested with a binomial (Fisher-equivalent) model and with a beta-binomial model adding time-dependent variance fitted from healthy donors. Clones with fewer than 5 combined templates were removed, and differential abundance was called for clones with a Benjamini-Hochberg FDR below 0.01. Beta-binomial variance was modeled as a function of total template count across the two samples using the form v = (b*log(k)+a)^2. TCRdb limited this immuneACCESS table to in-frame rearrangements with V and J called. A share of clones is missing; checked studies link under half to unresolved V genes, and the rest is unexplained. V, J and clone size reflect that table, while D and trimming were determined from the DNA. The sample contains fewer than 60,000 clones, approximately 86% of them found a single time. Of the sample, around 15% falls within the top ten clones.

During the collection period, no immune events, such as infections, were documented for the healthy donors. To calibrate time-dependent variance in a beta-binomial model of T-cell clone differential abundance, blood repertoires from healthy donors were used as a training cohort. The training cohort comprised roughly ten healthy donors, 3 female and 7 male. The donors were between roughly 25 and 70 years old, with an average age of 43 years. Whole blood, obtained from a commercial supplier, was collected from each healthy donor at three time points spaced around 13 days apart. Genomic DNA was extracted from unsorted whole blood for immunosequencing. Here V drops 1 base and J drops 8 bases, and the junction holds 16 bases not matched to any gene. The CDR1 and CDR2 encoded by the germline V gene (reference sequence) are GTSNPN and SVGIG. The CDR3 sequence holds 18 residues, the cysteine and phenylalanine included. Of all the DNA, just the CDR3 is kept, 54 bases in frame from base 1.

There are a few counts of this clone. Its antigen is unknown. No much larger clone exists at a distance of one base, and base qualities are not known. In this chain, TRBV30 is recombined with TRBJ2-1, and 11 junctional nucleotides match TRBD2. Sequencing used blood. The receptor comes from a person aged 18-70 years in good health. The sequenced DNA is TGTGCCTGGAGTGGAAGTAGCGGGAGGGCCCTCAACGCGGATGAGCAGTTCTTC. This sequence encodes CAWSGSSGRALNADEQFF.